This T cell receptor (beta chain) was identified during a study of blood T cell repertoires in COVID-19. Whole-study context: The cDNA or gDNA used as material had been derived from T cells, B-cell-depleted T cells, or PBMCs.

The protocol was immunoSEQ multiplex PCR, while the TCRdb copy is restricted to in-frame clones and leaves out a portion. The sample lists 150,000 or so clones, more than 75% occurring once. Cohorts were based on clinical histories the participants reported. From germline, CDR1 is SGHKS and CDR2 YYEKEE (reference sequence). J was trimmed by 0 bases and V by 3 bases; bases with no gene match: 7. This CDR3 has 16 residues. The chain has TRBV5-5 and TRBJ1-1, with 8 bases lining up with TRBD1. Sequenced input: PBMCs or T cells enriched from blood (not recorded which). The sequence was collected from a human donor with acute COVID-19. The donor label of this sample is uncertain. CDR3 DNA sequence: TGTGCCAGCAGCTCCGGACAGGGCTTAATGAACACTGAAGCTTTCTTT. As protein: CASSSGQGLMNTEAFF.